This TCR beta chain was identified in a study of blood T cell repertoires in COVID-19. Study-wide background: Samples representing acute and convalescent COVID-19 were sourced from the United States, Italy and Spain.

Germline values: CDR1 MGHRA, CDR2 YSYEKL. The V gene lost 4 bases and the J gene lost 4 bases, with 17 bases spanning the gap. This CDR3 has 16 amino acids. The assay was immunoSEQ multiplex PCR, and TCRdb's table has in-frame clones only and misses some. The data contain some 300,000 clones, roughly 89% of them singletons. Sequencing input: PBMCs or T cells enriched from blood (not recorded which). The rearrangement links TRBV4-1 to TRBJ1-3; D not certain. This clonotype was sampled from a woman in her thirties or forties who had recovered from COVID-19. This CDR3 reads CASSRQLVDSGNTIYF. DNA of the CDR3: TGCGCCAGCAGCCGGCAACTGGTGGACTCCGGAAACACCATATATTTT.